Shown below are 15 T cell receptor beta chains from a single sample sequenced in a study of cytomegalovirus exposure and HLA in healthy donors (TCRdb year 2017). Receptors were amplified or captured by the immunoSEQ multiplex PCR assay. The multiplex PCR relied on a mix of 60 forward primers for TCR Vbeta segments and 13 reverse primers for TCR Jbeta segments. The table comes from immuneACCESS by way of TCRdb, which keeps in-frame sequences with V and J called. Part of the clones is missing from these tables; in studies checked, under half for an unresolved V gene and the rest for unknown reasons. This sample is represented by fewer than 110,000 clones; 65% to 80% of them were singletons. In total, the top ten clones hold 1.5% to 2% of the sample. The specimen sequenced was PBMCs. The receptors were gathered from a woman in her forties in good health and CMV-seronegative.

The chain combines TRBV19 with TRBJ1-1, with D possibly matching TRBD1 (5 bases). The V gene's germline CDR1 is LNHDA and CDR2 SQIVND (reference sequence). The CDR3 is 14 residues long. Trimming left V 5 bases short and J 4 bases short, with 14 bases between. The CDR3 is CASSAGSRATEAFF. CDR3 nucleotides: TGTGCCAGTAGTGCCGGTTCCAGGGCCACTGAAGCTTTCTTT.

This clone occurred a few times. The CDR3 sequence is CAWSGSAGGSEQYF. For the CDR3, the DNA is TGTGCCTGGAGTGGAAGCGCGGGAGGTTCCGAGCAGTACTTC. The rearrangement joins TRBV30 to TRBJ2-7; the match to TRBD2 covers 8 bases. The CDR3 runs to 14 residues. Trimming took 1 base from V and 6 from J; bases not matched to a gene: 8. In germline, CDR1 is GTSNPN, CDR2 SVGIG (reference sequence).

The chain is built from TRBV7-2 and TRBJ2-1; 9 bases match TRBD2. The CDR3 spans 16 residues. CDR1 and CDR2 from the germline V gene are SGHTA and FQGNSA. Losses at the gene ends were 3 bases for V and 6 bases for J; bases not matched to a gene: 9. The CDR3 protein is CASSLGAAGGLNEQFF. Written as DNA, the CDR3 is TGTGCCAGCAGCTTGGGGGCAGCGGGGGGTCTCAATGAGCAGTTCTTC. Looking up the rest from reference TRBV7-2 and TRBJ2-1 gives the full variable domain: GAGVSQSPSNKVTEKGKDVELRCDPISGHTALYWYRQSLGQGLEFLIYFQGNSAPDKSGLPSDRFSAERTGGSVSTLTIQRTQQEDSAVYLCASSLGAAGGLNEQFFGPGTRLTVL.

V and J are TRBV10-3 and TRBJ2-5; D unresolved. Per germline, CDR1 ENHRY and CDR2 SYGVKD. The CDR3 covers 13 residues. V lost 0 bases and J lost 6, with 8 bases in between. Here the CDR3 DNA reads TGTGCCATCAGTGAGTCTTTGGAGAAGACCCAGTACTTC. Its translation: CAISESLEKTQYF.

The chain couples TRBV19 to TRBJ1-1; D is perhaps TRBD1 (6 bases). The V end was cut by 6 bases, the J end by 7 bases, with 18 bases between. CDR1 and CDR2 (germline): LNHDA, SQIVND (reference sequence). The CDR3 sequence is 14 residues long. The CDR3 is CASSDRDTQGEAFF. CDR3 DNA: TGTGCCAGTAGCGACCGGGACACCCAGGGTGAAGCTTTCTTT.

This sequence joins TRBV10-1 and TRBJ2-7; 10 bases are shared with TRBD1. The CDR3 covers 13 residues. The germline V gene encodes CDR1 WNHNN and CDR2 SYGVQD (reference sequence). Unmatched junction bases numbered 6, after V lost 1 base and J lost 12 bases. Written as DNA, the CDR3 is TGCGCCAGCAGTGAGTACGGACAGGGGGTCTTGTACTTC. This encodes CASSEYGQGVLYF.

V usage is TRBV25-1 and J usage is TRBJ2-7; D possibly corresponds to TRBD2 (5 bases). CDR1 is MGHDK, CDR2 SYGVNS, per germline. The V gene lost 4 bases and the J gene lost 4 bases, with 8 bases spanning the gap. The CDR3 sequence is 12 residues long. For the CDR3, the DNA is TGTGCCAGCAGTGTTGAGGGTTACGAGCAGTACTTC. It translates to CASSVEGYEQYF.

The rearrangement uses TRBV30 and TRBJ1-4; D not resolved. Germline V gene data show CDR1 as GTSNPN and CDR2 as SVGIG (reference sequence). The CDR3 runs to 15 residues. V was shortened by 3 bases and J by 1 base, with 12 bases between the two germline ends. The CDR3 loop reads CAWRERSGTNEKLFF. The CDR3 DNA reads TGTGCCTGGAGAGAGAGGAGTGGAACTAATGAAAAACTGTTTTTT.

The CDR3 sequence is CASSYAVQDNQPQHF. The CDR3 DNA is TGTGCCAGCAGTTACGCCGTGCAGGACAATCAGCCCCAGCATTTT. The V gene is TRBV6-6, the J gene TRBJ1-5; D not resolved. Germline V gene lookup returns CDR1 MNHNY and CDR2 SVGAGI (reference sequence). The CDR3 totals 15 residues. V gave up 2 bases and J gave up 3 bases, with 11 bases separating them.

J is TRBJ2-2 and V is TRBV7-9, with D possibly being TRBD1 (5 bases). Germline V gives CDR1 SEHNR, CDR2 FQNEAQ (reference sequence). V was trimmed by 1 base and J by 1 base, leaving 7 bases between them. This CDR3 is 15 amino acids long. This CDR3 is CASSLGQGNTGELFF. In DNA form, the CDR3 reads TGTGCCAGCAGCTTAGGCCAGGGGAACACCGGGGAGCTGTTTTTT.

The chain couples TRBV30 to TRBJ2-5, with D tentatively TRBD1 (5 bases). Trimming removed 1 base at V and 5 bases at J, with 23 bases between. The CDR3 is 17 residues long. Germline assignment: CDR1 GTSNPN and CDR2 SVGIG (reference sequence). CDR3 region: CAWSAAVGQGAGETQYF. CDR3 DNA: TGTGCCTGGAGTGCCGCCGTGGGGCAGGGCGCAGGGGAGACCCAGTACTTC.

The DNA of the CDR3 is TGTGCCTGGTGCAACGGGGGAGAGACCCAGTACTTC. Its translation is CAWCNGGETQYF. V and J are TRBV30 and TRBJ2-5; tentative D call: TRBD2 (6 bases). V lost 5 bases and J lost 4, with 11 bases in between. The CDR3 is made up of 12 amino acids. The germline V gene has CDR1 GTSNPN and CDR2 SVGIG (reference sequence). Full variable domain (remainder filled in from reference TRBV30 and TRBJ2-5): SQTIHQWPATLVQPVGSPLSLECTVEGTSNPNLYWYRQAAGRGLQLLFYSVGIGQISSEVPQNLSASRPQDRQFILSSKKLLLSDSGFYLCAWCNGGETQYFGPGTRLLVL.

The rearrangement uses TRBV27 and TRBJ1-1; D is unresolved. The germline V gene encodes CDR1 MNHEY and CDR2 SMNVEV (reference sequence). With 3 bases removed from V and 0 bases from J, the gap between germline ends came to 5 bases. The CDR3 runs to 13 residues. CDR3 loop: CASSLGLNTEAFF. Written as DNA, the CDR3 is TGTGCCAGCAGTTTGGGCCTGAACACTGAAGCTTTCTTT.

This clone has just a few counts. The V and J genes are TRBV6-1 and TRBJ1-2; 9 nucleotides align to TRBD1. This CDR3 has 16 residues. Germline loops: CDR1 MNHNS, CDR2 SASEGT. V was clipped by 3 bases and J by 5 bases; unmatched bases: 10. The CDR3 loop is CASSEGLRTGAYGYTF. CDR3 coding DNA: TGTGCCAGCAGTGAGGGCCTCCGGACAGGGGCTTATGGCTACACCTTC.

This clone appeared once. V gene TRBV4-3 combines with J gene TRBJ2-3, with 10 bases lining up with TRBD2. The CDR3 contains 16 residues. Trimming took 0 bases from V and 8 from J; bases not matched to a gene: 8. Germline V gene sequence: CDR1 LGHNA, CDR2 YSLEER. The CDR3 bases are TGCGCCAGCAGCCAAGATGGGGGCCTAGCGGGGGTTACGCAGTATTTT. This translates into CASSQDGGLAGVTQYF.